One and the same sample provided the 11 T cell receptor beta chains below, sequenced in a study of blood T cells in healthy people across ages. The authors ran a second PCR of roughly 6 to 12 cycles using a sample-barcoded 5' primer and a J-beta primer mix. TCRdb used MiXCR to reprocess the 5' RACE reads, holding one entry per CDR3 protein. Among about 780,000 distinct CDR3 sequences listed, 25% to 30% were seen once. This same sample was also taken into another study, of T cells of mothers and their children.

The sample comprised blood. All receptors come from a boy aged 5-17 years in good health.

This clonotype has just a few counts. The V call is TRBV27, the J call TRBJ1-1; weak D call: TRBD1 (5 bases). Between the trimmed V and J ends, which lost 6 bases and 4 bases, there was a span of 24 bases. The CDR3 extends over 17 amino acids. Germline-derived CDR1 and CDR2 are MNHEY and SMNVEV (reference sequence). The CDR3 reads CASSFSAPGTGTTEAFF. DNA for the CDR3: TGTGCCAGCAGCTTCTCCGCCCCGGGAACGGGGACCACTGAAGCTTTCTTT.

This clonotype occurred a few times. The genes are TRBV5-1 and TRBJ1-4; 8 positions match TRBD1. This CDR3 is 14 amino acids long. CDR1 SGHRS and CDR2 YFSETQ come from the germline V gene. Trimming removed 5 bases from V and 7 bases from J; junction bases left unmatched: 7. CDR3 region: CASRSGTGVEKLFF. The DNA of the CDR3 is TGCGCCAGCAGGTCCGGGACAGGTGTTGAAAAACTGTTTTTT.

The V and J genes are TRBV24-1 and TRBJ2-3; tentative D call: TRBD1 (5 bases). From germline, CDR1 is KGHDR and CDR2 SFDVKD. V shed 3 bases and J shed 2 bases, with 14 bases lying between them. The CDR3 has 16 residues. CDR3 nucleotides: TGTGCCACCAGTGATCCCGGACACGTTAACACAGATACGCAGTATTTT. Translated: CATSDPGHVNTDTQYF.

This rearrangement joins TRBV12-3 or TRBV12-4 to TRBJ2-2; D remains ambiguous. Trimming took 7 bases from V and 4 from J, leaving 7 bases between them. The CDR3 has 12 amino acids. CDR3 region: CASNPGTGELFF. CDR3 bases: TGTGCCAGCAATCCGGGCACCGGGGAGCTGTTTTTT.

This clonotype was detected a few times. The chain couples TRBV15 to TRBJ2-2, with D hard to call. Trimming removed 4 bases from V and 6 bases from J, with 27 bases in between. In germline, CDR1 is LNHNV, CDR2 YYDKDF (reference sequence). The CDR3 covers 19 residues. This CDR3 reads CATSTQILSGRSGAGELFF. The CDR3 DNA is TGTGCCACCAGCACCCAAATCCTTTCGGGCCGGTCAGGAGCCGGGGAGCTGTTTTTT.

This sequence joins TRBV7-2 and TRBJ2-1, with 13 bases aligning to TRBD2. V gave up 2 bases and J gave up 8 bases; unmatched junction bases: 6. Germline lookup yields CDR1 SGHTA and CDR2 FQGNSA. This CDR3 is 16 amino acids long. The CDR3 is CASSLRGTSGKDEQFF. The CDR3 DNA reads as TGTGCCAGCAGCTTAAGAGGGACTAGCGGGAAGGATGAGCAGTTCTTC.

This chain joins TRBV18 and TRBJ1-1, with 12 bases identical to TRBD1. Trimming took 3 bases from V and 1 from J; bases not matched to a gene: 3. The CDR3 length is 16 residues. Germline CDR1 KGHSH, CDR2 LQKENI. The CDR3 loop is CASSPGTGGRNTEAFF. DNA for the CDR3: TGTGCCAGCTCACCCGGGACAGGGGGCCGGAACACTGAAGCTTTCTTT.

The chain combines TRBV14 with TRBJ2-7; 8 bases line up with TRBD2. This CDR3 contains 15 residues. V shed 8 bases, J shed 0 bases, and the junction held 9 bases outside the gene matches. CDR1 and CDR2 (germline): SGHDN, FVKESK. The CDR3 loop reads CASRETSGNSYEQYF. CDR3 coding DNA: TGTGCCAGCCGTGAAACTAGCGGAAACTCCTACGAGCAGTACTTC.

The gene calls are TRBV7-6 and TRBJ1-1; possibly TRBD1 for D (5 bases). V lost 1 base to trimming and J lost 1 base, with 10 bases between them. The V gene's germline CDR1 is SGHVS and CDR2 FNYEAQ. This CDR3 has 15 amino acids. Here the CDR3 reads CASSLGGQANTEAFF. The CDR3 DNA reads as TGTGCCAGCAGCTTAGGGGGCCAGGCGAACACTGAAGCTTTCTTT.

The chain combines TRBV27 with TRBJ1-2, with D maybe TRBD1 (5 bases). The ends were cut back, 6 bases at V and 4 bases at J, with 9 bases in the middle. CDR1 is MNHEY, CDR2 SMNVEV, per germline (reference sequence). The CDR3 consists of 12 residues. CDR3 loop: CASREGFYGYTF. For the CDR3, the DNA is TGTGCCAGCAGAGAGGGGTTCTATGGCTACACCTTC.

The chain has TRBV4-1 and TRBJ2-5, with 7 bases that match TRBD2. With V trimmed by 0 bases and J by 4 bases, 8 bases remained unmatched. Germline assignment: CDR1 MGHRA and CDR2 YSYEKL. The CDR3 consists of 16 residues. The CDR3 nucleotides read TGCGCCAGCAGCCAAGATCGACTAGCCGGCCGAGAGACCCAGTACTTC. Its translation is CASSQDRLAGRETQYF.